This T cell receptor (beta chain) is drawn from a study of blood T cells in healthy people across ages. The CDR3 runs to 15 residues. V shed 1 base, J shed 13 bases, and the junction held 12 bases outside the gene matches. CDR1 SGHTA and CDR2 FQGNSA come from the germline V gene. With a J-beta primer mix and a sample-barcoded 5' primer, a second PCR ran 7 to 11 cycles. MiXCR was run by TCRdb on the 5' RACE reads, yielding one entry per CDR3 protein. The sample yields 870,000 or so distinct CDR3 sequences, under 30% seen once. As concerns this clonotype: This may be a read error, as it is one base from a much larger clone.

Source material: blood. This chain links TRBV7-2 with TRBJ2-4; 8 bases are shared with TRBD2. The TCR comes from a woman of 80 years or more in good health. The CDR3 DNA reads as TGTGCCAGCAGCTTAGGGGGGACTAGAGGAGACGTGCAGTACTTC. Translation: CASSLGGTRGDVQYF.